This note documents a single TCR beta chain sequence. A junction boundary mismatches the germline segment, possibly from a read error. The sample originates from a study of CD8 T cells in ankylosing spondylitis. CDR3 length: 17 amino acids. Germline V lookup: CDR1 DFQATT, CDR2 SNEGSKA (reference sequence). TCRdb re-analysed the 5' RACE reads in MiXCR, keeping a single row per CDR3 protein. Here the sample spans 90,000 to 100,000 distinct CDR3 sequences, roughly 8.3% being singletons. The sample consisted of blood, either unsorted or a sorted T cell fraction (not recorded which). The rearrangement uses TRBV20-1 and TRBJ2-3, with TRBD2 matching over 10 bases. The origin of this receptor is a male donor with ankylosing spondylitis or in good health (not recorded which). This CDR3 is CCARKAGGPVDADTQYF. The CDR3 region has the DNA TGCTGTGCTAGAAAAGCGGGGGGGCCGGTTGACGCAGATACGCAGTATTTT.